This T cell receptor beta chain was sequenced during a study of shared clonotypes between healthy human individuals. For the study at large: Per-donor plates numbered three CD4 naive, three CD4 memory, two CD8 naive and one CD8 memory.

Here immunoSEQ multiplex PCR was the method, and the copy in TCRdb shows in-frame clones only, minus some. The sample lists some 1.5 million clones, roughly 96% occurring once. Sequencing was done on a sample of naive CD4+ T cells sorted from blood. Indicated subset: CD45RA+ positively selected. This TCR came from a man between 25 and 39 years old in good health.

This CDR3 reads CASSIDVGGTDTQYF. The DNA for the CDR3 is TGTGCCAGTAGTATTGACGTAGGGGGCACAGATACGCAGTATTTT. This rearrangement joins TRBV19 to TRBJ2-3, with D possibly matching TRBD1 (5 bases). The CDR3 has 15 amino acids. V gave up 3 bases and J gave up 1 base, with 11 bases separating them. In germline, CDR1 is LNHDA, CDR2 SQIVND (reference sequence).